This T cell receptor beta chain was sequenced during a study of CD8 T cells in ankylosing spondylitis. CDR1 is GTSNPN, CDR2 SVGIG, per germline (reference sequence). V was clipped by 1 base and J by 8 bases; unmatched bases: 4. The CDR3 loop spans 14 amino acids. TCRdb recomputed calls from the 5' RACE reads with MiXCR, one row per CDR3 protein. The top ten hold over 12% of the sample, which has roughly 140,000 distinct CDR3 sequences, around two fifths seen once. The material sequenced was synovial fluid, either unsorted or a sorted T cell fraction (not recorded which). The receptor was derived from a male donor with ankylosing spondylitis. V is TRBV30 and J is TRBJ2-4, with 11 nucleotides matching TRBD1. The CDR3 reads CAWSGTGGGDIQYF. The CDR3 DNA is TGTGCCTGGAGTGGGACAGGGGGCGGGGACATTCAGTACTTC. Using reference TRBV30 and TRBJ2-4 for the parts outside the CDR3, the full variable domain is SQTIHQWPATLVQPVGSPLSLECTVEGTSNPNLYWYRQAAGRGLQLLFYSVGIGQISSEVPQNLSASRPQDRQFILSSKKLLLSDSGFYLCAWSGTGGGDIQYFGAGTRLSVL.